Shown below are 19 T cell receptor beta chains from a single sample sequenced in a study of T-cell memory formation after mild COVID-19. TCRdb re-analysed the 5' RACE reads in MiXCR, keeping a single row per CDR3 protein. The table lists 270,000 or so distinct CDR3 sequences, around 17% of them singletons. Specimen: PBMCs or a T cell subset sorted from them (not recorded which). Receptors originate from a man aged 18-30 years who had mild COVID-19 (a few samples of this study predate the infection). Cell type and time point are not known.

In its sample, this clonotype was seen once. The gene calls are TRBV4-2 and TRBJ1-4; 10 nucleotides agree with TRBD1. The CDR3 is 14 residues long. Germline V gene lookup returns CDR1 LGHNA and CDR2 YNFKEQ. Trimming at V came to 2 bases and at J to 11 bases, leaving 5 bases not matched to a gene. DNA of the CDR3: TGTGCCAGCAGCCAATCGGACAGGGGGGGTAAACTGTTTTTT. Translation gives CASSQSDRGGKLFF.

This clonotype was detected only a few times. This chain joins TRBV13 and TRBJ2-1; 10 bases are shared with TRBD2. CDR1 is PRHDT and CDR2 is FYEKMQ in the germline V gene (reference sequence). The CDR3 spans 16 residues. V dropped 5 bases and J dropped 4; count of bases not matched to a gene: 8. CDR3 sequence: CASSAASGGAYNEQFF. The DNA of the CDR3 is TGTGCCAGCAGCGCAGCTAGCGGGGGTGCGTACAATGAGCAGTTCTTC.

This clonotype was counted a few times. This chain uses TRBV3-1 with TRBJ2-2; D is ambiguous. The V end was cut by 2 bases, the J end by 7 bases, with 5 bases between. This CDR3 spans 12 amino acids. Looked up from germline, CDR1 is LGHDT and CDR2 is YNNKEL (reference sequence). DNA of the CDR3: TGTGCCAGCAGCCAACGTCTCGGGGAGCTGTTTTTT. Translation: CASSQRLGELFF.

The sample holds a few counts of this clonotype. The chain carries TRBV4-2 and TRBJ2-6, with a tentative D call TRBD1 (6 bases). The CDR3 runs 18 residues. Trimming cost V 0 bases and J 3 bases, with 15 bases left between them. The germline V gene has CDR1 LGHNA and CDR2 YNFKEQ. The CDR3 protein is CASSQDRVTGGGANVLTF. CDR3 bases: TGTGCCAGCAGCCAAGATCGAGTGACAGGTGGTGGGGCCAACGTCCTGACTTTC.

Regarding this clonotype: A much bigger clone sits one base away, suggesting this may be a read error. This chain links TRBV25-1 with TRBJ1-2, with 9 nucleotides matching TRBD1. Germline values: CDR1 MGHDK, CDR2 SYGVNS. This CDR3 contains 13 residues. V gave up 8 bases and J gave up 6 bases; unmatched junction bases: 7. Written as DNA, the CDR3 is TGTGCCAGCCACACAGGGGGCGGTCATGGCTACACCTTC. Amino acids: CASHTGGGHGYTF.

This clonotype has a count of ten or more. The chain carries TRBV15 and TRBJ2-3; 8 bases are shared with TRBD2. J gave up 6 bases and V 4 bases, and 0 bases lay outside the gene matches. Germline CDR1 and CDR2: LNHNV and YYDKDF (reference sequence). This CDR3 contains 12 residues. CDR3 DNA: TGTGCCACCAGCAAGCGGGGGGATACGCAGTATTTT. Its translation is CATSKRGDTQYF.

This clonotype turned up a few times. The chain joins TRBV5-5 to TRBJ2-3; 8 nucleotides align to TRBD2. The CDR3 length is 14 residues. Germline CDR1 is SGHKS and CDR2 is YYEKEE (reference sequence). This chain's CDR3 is CASQGLAGLDTQYF. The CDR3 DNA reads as TGTGCTTCTCAGGGGTTAGCGGGGTTAGATACGCAGTATTTT.

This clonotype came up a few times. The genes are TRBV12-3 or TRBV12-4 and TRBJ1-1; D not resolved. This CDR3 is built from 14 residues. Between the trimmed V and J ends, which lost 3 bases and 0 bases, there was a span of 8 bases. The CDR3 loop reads CASSFLKMNTEAFF. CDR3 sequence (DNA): TGTGCCAGCAGTTTTCTTAAAATGAACACTGAAGCTTTCTTT.

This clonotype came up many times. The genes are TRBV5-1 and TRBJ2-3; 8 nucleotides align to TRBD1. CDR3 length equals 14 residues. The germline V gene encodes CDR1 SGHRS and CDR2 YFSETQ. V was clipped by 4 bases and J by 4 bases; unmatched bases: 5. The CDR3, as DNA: TGCGCCAGCAGCACGGGACAGGAGGCAGATACGCAGTATTTT. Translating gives CASSTGQEADTQYF.

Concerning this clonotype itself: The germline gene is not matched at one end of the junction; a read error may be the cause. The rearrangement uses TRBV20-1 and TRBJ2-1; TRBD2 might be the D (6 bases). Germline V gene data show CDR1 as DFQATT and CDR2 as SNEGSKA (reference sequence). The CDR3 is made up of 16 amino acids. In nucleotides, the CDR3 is TGCAGTGCTAGAGAAGTGATGCGGGGCGACTACGATGAGCAGTTCTTC. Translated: CSAREVMRGDYDEQFF.

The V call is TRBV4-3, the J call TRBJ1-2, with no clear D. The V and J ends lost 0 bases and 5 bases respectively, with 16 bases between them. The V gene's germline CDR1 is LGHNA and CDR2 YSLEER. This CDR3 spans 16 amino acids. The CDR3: CASSQERTPMGYGYTF. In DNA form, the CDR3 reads TGCGCCAGCAGCCAAGAGCGTACCCCGATGGGGTATGGCTACACCTTC.

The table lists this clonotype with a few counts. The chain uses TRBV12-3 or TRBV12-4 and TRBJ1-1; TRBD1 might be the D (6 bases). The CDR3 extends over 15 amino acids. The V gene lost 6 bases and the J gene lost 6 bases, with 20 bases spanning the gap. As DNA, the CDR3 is TGTGCCAGCAGATCCGTGGACAGCTCCGGCCCTGAAGCTTTCTTT. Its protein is CASRSVDSSGPEAFF.

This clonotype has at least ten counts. Here the CDR3 reads CAISESNGTAYGYTF. The CDR3 region has the DNA TGTGCCATCAGTGAGTCGAATGGGACAGCATATGGCTACACCTTC. The chain joins TRBV10-3 to TRBJ1-2, with 7 bases aligning to TRBD1. The CDR3 is 15 amino acids. The ends lost 0 bases at V and 5 bases at J; junction bases unmatched: 6. Germline CDR1 and CDR2: ENHRY and SYGVKD.

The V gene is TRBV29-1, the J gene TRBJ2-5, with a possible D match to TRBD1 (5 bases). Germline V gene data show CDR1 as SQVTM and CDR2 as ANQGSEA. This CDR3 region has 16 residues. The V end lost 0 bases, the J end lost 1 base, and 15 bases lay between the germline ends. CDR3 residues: CSVEDLGHGAQETQYF. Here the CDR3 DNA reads TGCAGCGTTGAAGATCTCGGTCATGGGGCCCAAGAGACCCAGTACTTC.

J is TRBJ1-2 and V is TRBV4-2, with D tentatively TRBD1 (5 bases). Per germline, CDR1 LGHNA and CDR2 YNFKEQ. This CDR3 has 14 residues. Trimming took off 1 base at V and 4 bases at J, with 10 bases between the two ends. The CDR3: CASSQVQGSYGYTF. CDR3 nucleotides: TGTGCCAGCAGCCAAGTTCAGGGCAGCTATGGCTACACCTTC.

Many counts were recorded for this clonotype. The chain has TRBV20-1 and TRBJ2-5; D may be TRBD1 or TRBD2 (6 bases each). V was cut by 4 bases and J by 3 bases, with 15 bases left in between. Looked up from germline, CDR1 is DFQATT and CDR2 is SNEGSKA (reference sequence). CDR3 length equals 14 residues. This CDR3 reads CSAIRGHGKETQYF. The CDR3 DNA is TGCAGTGCTATCCGGGGGCACGGTAAAGAGACCCAGTACTTC.

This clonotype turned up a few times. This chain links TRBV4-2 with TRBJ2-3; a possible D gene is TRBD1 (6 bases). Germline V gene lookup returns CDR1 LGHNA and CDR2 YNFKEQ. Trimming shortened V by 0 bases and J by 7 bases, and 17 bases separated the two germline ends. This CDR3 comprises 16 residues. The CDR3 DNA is TGTGCCAGCAGCCAAGAAGGGGGTCGGAGTTCTCATACGCAGTATTTT. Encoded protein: CASSQEGGRSSHTQYF.

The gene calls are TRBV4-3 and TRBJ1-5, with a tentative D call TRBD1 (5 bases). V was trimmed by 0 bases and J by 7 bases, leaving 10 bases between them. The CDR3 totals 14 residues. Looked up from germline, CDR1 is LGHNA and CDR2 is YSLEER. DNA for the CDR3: TGCGCCAGCAGCCAAGATCGGGGCGGGCAGCCCCAGCATTTT. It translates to CASSQDRGGQPQHF.

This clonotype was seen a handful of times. Written as DNA, the CDR3 is TGTGCCAGCAGTCCCTCGGGTAGGACCTTCTATGGCTACACCTTC. Translating it yields CASSPSGRTFYGYTF. This chain links TRBV12-3 or TRBV12-4 with TRBJ1-2; D is ambiguous. The CDR3 has 15 amino acids. V lost 5 bases and J lost 4, with 17 bases in between.